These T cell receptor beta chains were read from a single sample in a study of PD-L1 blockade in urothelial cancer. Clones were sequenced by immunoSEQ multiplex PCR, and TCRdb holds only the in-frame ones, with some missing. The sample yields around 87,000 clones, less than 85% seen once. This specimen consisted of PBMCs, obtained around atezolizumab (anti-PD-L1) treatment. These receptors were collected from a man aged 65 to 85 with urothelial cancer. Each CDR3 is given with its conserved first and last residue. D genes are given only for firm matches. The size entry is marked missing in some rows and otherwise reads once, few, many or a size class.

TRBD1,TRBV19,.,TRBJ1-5,TGTGCCAGCTTGGACAGGGGTGAACATCAGCCCCAGCATTTT,CASLDRGEHQPQHF
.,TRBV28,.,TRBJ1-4,TGTGCCAGCAATGGACAGACTAATGAAAAACTGTTTTTT,CASNGQTNEKLFF
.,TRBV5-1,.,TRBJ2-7,TGCGCCAGCAGCTTGGAAGCGGATTCTTACGAGCAGTACTTC,CASSLEADSYEQYF
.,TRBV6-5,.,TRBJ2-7,TGTGCCAGCAGTTATCACTGGACAGATGGAGAGCAGTACTTC,CASSYHWTDGEQYF
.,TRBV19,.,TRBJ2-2,TGTGCCAGTACCAGAGGACTAAATCCCGGGGAGCTGTTTTTT,CASTRGLNPGELFF
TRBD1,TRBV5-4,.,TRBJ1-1,TGTGCCAGCAGCTTGCCGGGACAGGGCCTTACTGAAGCTTTCTTT,CASSLPGQGLTEAFF
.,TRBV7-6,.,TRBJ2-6,TGTGCCAGCAGTTCGACAGGCTCTGGGGCCAACGTCCTGACTTTC,CASSSTGSGANVLTF
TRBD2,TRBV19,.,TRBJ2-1,TGTGCCAGTACTACTAGCGGGACCCTTTACAATGAGCAGTTCTTC,CASTTSGTLYNEQFF
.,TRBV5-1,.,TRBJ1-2,TGCGCCAGCAGCTTGGTATCGGGTTCTGGTGGCTACACCTTC,CASSLVSGSGGYTF
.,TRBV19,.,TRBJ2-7,TGTGCCTCAAGGGGCCGGTCCTACGAGCAGTACTTC,CASRGRSYEQYF
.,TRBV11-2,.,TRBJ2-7,TGTGCCAGCAGCTTAATGTTGAGTAACGAGCAGTACTTC,CASSLMLSNEQYF
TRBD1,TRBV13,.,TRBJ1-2,TGTGCCAGCAGCTCTTCCGACAGGGCCTCCTACACCTTC,CASSSSDRASYTF
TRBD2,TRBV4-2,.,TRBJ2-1,TGTGCCAGCAGCCAACTCCGACTAGCGGGAGGGCCGTCCTACAATGAGCAGTTCTTC,CASSQLRLAGGPSYNEQFF
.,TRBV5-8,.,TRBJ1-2,TGTGCCAGCAGCTTGGGCGTTTTCGTTAACTATGGCTACACCTTC,CASSLGVFVNYGYTF
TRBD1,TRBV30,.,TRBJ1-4,TGTGCCTGGAGTTCCGGCCTGACAGGGAGTGAAAAACTGTTTTTT,CAWSSGLTGSEKLFF
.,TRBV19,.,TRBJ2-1,TGTGCCAGTAGCCCCCCTTGGGACTCGGGAACGGATGAGCAGTTCTTC,CASSPPWDSGTDEQFF
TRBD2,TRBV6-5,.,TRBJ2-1,TGTGCCAGCAGTCCCCCCAGCGGGGCCTACAATGAGCAGTTCTTC,CASSPPSGAYNEQFF
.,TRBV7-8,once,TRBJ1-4,TGTGCCAGCAGCTTAGGGGGGACTCCTAATGAAAAACTGTTTTTT,CASSLGGTPNEKLFF
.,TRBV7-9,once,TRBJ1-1,TGTGCCAGCAGCCCTCCGGGAGGGTTTACTGAAGCTTTCTTT,CASSPPGGFTEAFF
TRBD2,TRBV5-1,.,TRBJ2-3,TGCGCCAGCAGCCCTAGCGGAGAGCGGGGGGTTAGCACAGATACGCAGTATTTT,CASSPSGERGVSTDTQYF
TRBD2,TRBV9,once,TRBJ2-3,TGTGCCAGCAGCGTAGGTCCAGCGGGGACAGATACGCAGTATTTT,CASSVGPAGTDTQYF
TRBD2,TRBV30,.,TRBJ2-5,TGTGCCTGGAGTACACGGCGGACTAGCGGGCCGCAAGAGACCCAGTACTTC,CAWSTRRTSGPQETQYF
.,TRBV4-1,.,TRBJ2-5,TGCGCCAGCAGCCAATCTCCAAGGACAGGAGGGGAGACCCAGTACTTC,CASSQSPRTGGETQYF
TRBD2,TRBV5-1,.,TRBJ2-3,TGCGCCAGCAGCTCCCCTCTGGGACTAGCGGACGCAGATACGCAGTATTTT,CASSSPLGLADADTQYF
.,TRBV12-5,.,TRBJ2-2,TGTGCTAGTGGTTTGCCCGGGACACTGAACACCGGGGAGCTGTTTTTT,CASGLPGTLNTGELFF
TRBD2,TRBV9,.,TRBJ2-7,TGTGCCAGCAGCGTAGCCCCAGTGACTAGCGGATTCTCCTACGAGCAGTACTTC,CASSVAPVTSGFSYEQYF
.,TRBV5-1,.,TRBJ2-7,TGCGCCAGCAGCTTGGGCCAGGGGATGTACGAGCAGTACTTC,CASSLGQGMYEQYF
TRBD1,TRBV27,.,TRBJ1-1,TGTGCCAGCAGTACTCGACAGGGGTGGTACACTGAAGCTTTCTTT,CASSTRQGWYTEAFF
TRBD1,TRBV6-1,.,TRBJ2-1,TGTGCCAGCAGGACCGGGACAGGGCCCTACAATGAGCAGTTCTTC,CASRTGTGPYNEQFF
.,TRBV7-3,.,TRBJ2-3,TGTGCCAGCAGCTCTCCCCCGGATACGCAGTATTTT,CASSSPPDTQYF
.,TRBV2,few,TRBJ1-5,TGTGCCAGCAGTGTGGAGGGTGCGAGCAATCAGCCCCAGCATTTT,CASSVEGASNQPQHF
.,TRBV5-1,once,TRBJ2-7,TGCGCCAGCAGCTTGATGGAGGAGCAGTACTTC,CASSLMEEQYF
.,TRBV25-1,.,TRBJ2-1,TGTGCCAGCAGTGGACAGGTTTCCTACAATGAGCAGTTCTTC,CASSGQVSYNEQFF
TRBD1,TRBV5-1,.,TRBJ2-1,TGCGCCAGCAGCTTGGTCGGTGGGACAGGCTACAATGAGCAGTTCTTC,CASSLVGGTGYNEQFF
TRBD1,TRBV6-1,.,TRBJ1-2,TGTGCCAGCAGTCGAACCGGGACAGGGTATGGCTACACCTTC,CASSRTGTGYGYTF
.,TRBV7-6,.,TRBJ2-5,TGTGCGCCGTGGGGCCAGGAGACCCAGTACTTC,CAPWGQETQYF
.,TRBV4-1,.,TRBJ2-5,TGCGCCAGCAGCCCCGGGGTTACGGGAGCAGGAGAGACCCAGTACTTC,CASSPGVTGAGETQYF
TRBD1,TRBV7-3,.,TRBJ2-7,TGTGCCAGCAGCTTACGACAGGGGTTCTCCTACGAGCAGTACTTC,CASSLRQGFSYEQYF
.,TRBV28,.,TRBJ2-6,TGTGCCACCGAGGACAGCTCTGGGGCCAACGTCCTGACTTTC,CATEDSSGANVLTF
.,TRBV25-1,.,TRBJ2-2,TGTGCCAGCACACCGGCCGGGTCAAGGGGCCACACCGGGGAGCTGTTTTTT,CASTPAGSRGHTGELFF
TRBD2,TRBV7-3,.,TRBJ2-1,TGTGCCAGCAGCTTAATGGGCGGGGGCAATGAGCAGTTCTTC,CASSLMGGGNEQFF
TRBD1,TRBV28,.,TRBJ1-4,TGTGCCAGCAGTCTTCTCTCCGGGACAGGGGAATTTGCAACTAATGAAAAACTGTTTTTT,CASSLLSGTGEFATNEKLFF
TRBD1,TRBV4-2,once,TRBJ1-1,TGTGCCAGCAGCCAAAGGACAGGGGATAACACTGAAGCTTTCTTT,CASSQRTGDNTEAFF
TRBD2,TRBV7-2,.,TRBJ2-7,TGTGCCAGCAGCGGGACTAGCTCTAGGTACGAGCAGTACTTC,CASSGTSSRYEQYF
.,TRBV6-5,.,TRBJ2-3,TGTGCCAGCAGTTACTCGGTCCGGGACTTCACAGATACGCAGTATTTT,CASSYSVRDFTDTQYF
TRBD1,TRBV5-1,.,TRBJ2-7,TGCGCCAGCAGCTTGGTTCAGGGGGCTGATGTCTCCTACGAGCAGTACTTC,CASSLVQGADVSYEQYF
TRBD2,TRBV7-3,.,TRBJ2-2,TGTGCCAGCAGCTTACCGCCGGGAGGCACCGGGGAGCTGTTTTTT,CASSLPPGGTGELFF
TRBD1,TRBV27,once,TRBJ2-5,TGTGCCAGCAGTCCCTTCTTCCCACAGGGGGCGGGGGAGACCCAGTACTTC,CASSPFFPQGAGETQYF
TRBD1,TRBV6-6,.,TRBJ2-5,TGTGCCAGCAGCCAAGACCGGGACAGTGGGACCCAGTACTTC,CASSQDRDSGTQYF
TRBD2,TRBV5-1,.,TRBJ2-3,TGCGCCAGCAGCGTGGGGACTAGCGGGGTCACAGATACGCAGTATTTT,CASSVGTSGVTDTQYF
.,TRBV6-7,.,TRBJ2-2,TGTGCCAGCAGCCCCTTCGGTAGAATGGACACCGGGGAGCTGTTTTTT,CASSPFGRMDTGELFF
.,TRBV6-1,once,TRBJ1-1,TGTGCCAGCAGTAGGGAGGCCAGGAACACTGAAGCTTTCTTT,CASSREARNTEAFF
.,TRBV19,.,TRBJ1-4,TGTGCCAGTACGGGAAATGTGAGAGGTGAAAAACTGTTTTTT,CASTGNVRGEKLFF
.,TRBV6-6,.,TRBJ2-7,TGTGCCAGCACGACAGACCCATACGAGCAGTACTTC,CASTTDPYEQYF
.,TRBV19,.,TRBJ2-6,TGTGCCAGTAGGCCGGGCTCTGGGGCCAACGTCCTGACTTTC,CASRPGSGANVLTF
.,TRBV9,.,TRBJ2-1,TGTGCCAGCAGCGCAGCGGCCGTGAGCTCCTACAATGAGCAGTTCTTC,CASSAAAVSSYNEQFF
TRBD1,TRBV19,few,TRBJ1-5,TGTGCCAGTAGTGACCTCCAGGGGGACAATCAGCCCCAGCATTTT,CASSDLQGDNQPQHF
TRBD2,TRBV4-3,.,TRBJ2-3,TGCGCCAGCAGCCCCCTCGGGACTAGCGGGGGCACAGATACGCAGTATTTT,CASSPLGTSGGTDTQYF